This is a list of T cell receptor beta chains from one sample in a study of cytomegalovirus exposure and HLA in healthy donors. Clones were sequenced by immunoSEQ multiplex PCR, and TCRdb holds only the in-frame ones, with some missing. The table lists approximately 150,000 clones, 75% of them singletons. Input material: PBMCs. Receptor source: a male donor in good health and CMV-seronegative. The conserved cysteine and the conserved F or W are not part of the CDR3 here. The order of the fields is CDR3 protein, clone size, J gene, V gene. Where a row states a size, it is once, few, many or the class of an expanded clone; other rows omit it.

CDR3aa: ASSYRGLDGYT
abundance: few
j_gene: TRBJ1-2
v_gene: TRBV13

CDR3aa: ASSYLRGSAETQY
abundance: NA
j_gene: TRBJ2-5
v_gene: TRBV6-5

CDR3aa: ASSSTVTYEQY
abundance: NA
j_gene: TRBJ2-7
v_gene: TRBV27

CDR3aa: ASASRRGPDTQY
abundance: NA
j_gene: TRBJ2-3
v_gene: TRBV7-9

CDR3aa: ASSSGSAPNYGYT
abundance: NA
j_gene: TRBJ1-2
v_gene: TRBV5-1

CDR3aa: ASSDLTGGLNQPQH
abundance: NA
j_gene: TRBJ1-5
v_gene: TRBV19

CDR3aa: ASSQELEGAREQY
abundance: NA
j_gene: TRBJ2-7
v_gene: TRBV4-3

CDR3aa: ASRGQGVPQETQY
abundance: few
j_gene: TRBJ2-5
v_gene: TRBV2

CDR3aa: ASSDPGASSNQPQH
abundance: NA
j_gene: TRBJ1-5
v_gene: TRBV6-1

CDR3aa: ATLQGGVSMGYT
abundance: few
j_gene: TRBJ1-2
v_gene: TRBV28

CDR3aa: ASSLGQGQETQY
abundance: NA
j_gene: TRBJ2-5
v_gene: TRBV7-2

CDR3aa: ASSFSDRVNEKLF
abundance: NA
j_gene: TRBJ1-4
v_gene: TRBV7-9

CDR3aa: AISESDQRLAGGSDTQY
abundance: NA
j_gene: TRBJ2-3
v_gene: TRBV10-3

CDR3aa: ASSLSGPTEAF
abundance: NA
j_gene: TRBJ1-1
v_gene: TRBV27

CDR3aa: ASRDRGGQPQH
abundance: NA
j_gene: TRBJ1-5
v_gene: TRBV19

CDR3aa: ASRGADLAKNIQY
abundance: NA
j_gene: TRBJ2-4
v_gene: TRBV4-1

CDR3aa: ASSFSSSITGELF
abundance: NA
j_gene: TRBJ2-2
v_gene: TRBV7-3

CDR3aa: ASSVHETGGQPQH
abundance: NA
j_gene: TRBJ1-5
v_gene: TRBV19

CDR3aa: ASSRTSGTEETQY
abundance: once
j_gene: TRBJ2-5
v_gene: TRBV19

CDR3aa: ASSLGGTGFRDTQY
abundance: NA
j_gene: TRBJ2-3
v_gene: TRBV5-1

CDR3aa: ASSQGLGSSTDTQY
abundance: NA
j_gene: TRBJ2-3
v_gene: TRBV4-1

CDR3aa: ASSQVGTYYEQY
abundance: NA
j_gene: TRBJ2-7
v_gene: TRBV4-1

CDR3aa: ASSFYRGSYEQY
abundance: NA
j_gene: TRBJ2-7
v_gene: TRBV6-5

CDR3aa: ASSYGGVATEAF
abundance: NA
j_gene: TRBJ1-1
v_gene: TRBV6-5

CDR3aa: ASSLGQGGEKLF
abundance: NA
j_gene: TRBJ1-4
v_gene: TRBV5-1

CDR3aa: ASSQEGRVSGEQY
abundance: NA
j_gene: TRBJ2-7
v_gene: TRBV4-1

CDR3aa: ASRAGGAISYNEQF
abundance: NA
j_gene: TRBJ2-1
v_gene: TRBV2

CDR3aa: ASSAGTSGTDTQY
abundance: NA
j_gene: TRBJ2-3
v_gene: TRBV4-1

CDR3aa: ATSRDNLGNTIY
abundance: NA
j_gene: TRBJ1-3
v_gene: TRBV15

CDR3aa: ASSPRREETQY
abundance: NA
j_gene: TRBJ2-5
v_gene: TRBV5-1

CDR3aa: ALETESSYEQY
abundance: NA
j_gene: TRBJ2-7
v_gene: TRBV19

CDR3aa: ASSSRDWAYEQY
abundance: NA
j_gene: TRBJ2-7
v_gene: TRBV6-5

CDR3aa: ASRTQENEKLF
abundance: NA
j_gene: TRBJ1-4
v_gene: TRBV19

CDR3aa: ASSLGQGHEQY
abundance: once
j_gene: TRBJ2-7
v_gene: TRBV7-3

CDR3aa: ASTHMDRVLRDGYT
abundance: NA
j_gene: TRBJ1-2
v_gene: TRBV9

CDR3aa: ASSWGLAGSYNEQF
abundance: NA
j_gene: TRBJ2-1
v_gene: TRBV5-1

CDR3aa: SADQGARELF
abundance: NA
j_gene: TRBJ2-2
v_gene: TRBV29-1

CDR3aa: ASSEELLADRVNIQY
abundance: few
j_gene: TRBJ2-4
v_gene: TRBV25-1

CDR3aa: ASSLSGGLFNEQF
abundance: few
j_gene: TRBJ2-1
v_gene: TRBV2

CDR3aa: ASSATGINEQF
abundance: NA
j_gene: TRBJ2-1
v_gene: TRBV19

CDR3aa: ASWEVWGEAF
abundance: few
j_gene: TRBJ1-1
v_gene: TRBV5-1

CDR3aa: SSSPGQGSYGYT
abundance: NA
j_gene: TRBJ1-2
v_gene: TRBV7-9

CDR3aa: ASSLSRVTDTQY
abundance: few
j_gene: TRBJ2-3
v_gene: TRBV5-5

CDR3aa: ATRLAGRSGANVLT
abundance: NA
j_gene: TRBJ2-6
v_gene: TRBV27

CDR3aa: ASSETFRGYNEQF
abundance: NA
j_gene: TRBJ2-1
v_gene: TRBV2

CDR3aa: ASSRGVEQY
abundance: once
j_gene: TRBJ2-7
v_gene: TRBV7-9

CDR3aa: ASSLIPGTSTDTQY
abundance: NA
j_gene: TRBJ2-3
v_gene: TRBV5-6

CDR3aa: ASSFIDRSFSYEQY
abundance: NA
j_gene: NA
v_gene: TRBV28

CDR3aa: ASSPSRVANTEAF
abundance: NA
j_gene: TRBJ1-1
v_gene: TRBV5-1

CDR3aa: ASSLFARTGVNYGYP
abundance: NA
j_gene: TRBJ1-2
v_gene: TRBV28

CDR3aa: ASSPPGQQETQY
abundance: NA
j_gene: TRBJ2-5
v_gene: TRBV5-4

CDR3aa: ASSPTSLALEQY
abundance: NA
j_gene: TRBJ2-7
v_gene: TRBV28

CDR3aa: ASSATAGAQETQY
abundance: NA
j_gene: TRBJ2-5
v_gene: TRBV9

CDR3aa: ASSKDCDRGDEKLF
abundance: NA
j_gene: TRBJ1-4
v_gene: TRBV21-1

CDR3aa: ASTVDRAPYNEQF
abundance: NA
j_gene: TRBJ2-1
v_gene: TRBV6-4

CDR3aa: ATSIPYSSYNEQF
abundance: NA
j_gene: TRBJ2-1
v_gene: TRBV15

CDR3aa: SVGTVAGVYNEQF
abundance: NA
j_gene: TRBJ2-1
v_gene: TRBV29-1